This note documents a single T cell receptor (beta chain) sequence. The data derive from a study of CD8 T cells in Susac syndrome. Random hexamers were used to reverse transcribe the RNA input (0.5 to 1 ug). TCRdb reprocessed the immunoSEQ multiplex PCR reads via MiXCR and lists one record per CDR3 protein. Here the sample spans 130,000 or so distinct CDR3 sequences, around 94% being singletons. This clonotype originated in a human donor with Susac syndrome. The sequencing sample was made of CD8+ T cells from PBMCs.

The CDR3 coding sequence is TGTGCCAGCAGCCCCCGGACAGTTACCTCCTACGAGCAGTACTTC. The encoded protein is CASSPRTVTSYEQYF. The rearrangement links TRBV13 to TRBJ2-7; a possible D gene is TRBD1 (6 bases). The CDR3 is 15 residues long. CDR1 is PRHDT and CDR2 is FYEKMQ in the germline V gene (reference sequence). The V gene lost 5 bases and the J gene lost 0 bases, with 14 bases spanning the gap. Drawing the rest from reference TRBV13 and TRBJ2-7, the complete variable domain is AAGVIQSPRHLIKEKRETATLKCYPIPRHDTVYWYQQGPGQDPQFLISFYEKMQSDKGSIPDRFSAQQFSDYHSELNMSSLELGDSALYFCASSPRTVTSYEQYFGPGTRLTVT.